These T cell receptor beta chains were read from a single sample in a study of CD8+CD57+ T cells in acquired aplastic anemia. TCRdb fed the reads into MiXCR, producing one record per CDR3 protein. The table has around 400,000 distinct CDR3 sequences, about two thirds seen once. The source material was sorted CD4+, CD8+, or CD8+CD57+ T cells (not recorded which) from PBMCs. The receptors here all came from a human donor in good health, serving as a control. Both conserved end residues are trimmed from each CDR3.

v_call	j_call	cdr3_aa
TRBV6-1	TRBJ1-2	ASRDRGTNGYT
TRBV9	TRBJ1-6	ASSVGGNNSPLH
TRBV9	TRBJ2-7	ASSDRIPYEQY
TRBV7-8	TRBJ2-1	ASSREGRGQT
TRBV5-5	TRBJ1-2	ASSSVPVIYGYT
TRBV29-1	TRBJ2-7	SVGWGWEQY
TRBV9	TRBJ2-3	ASSVAPDTQY
TRBV2	TRBJ2-5	ASSDLRGTQY
TRBV20-1	TRBJ1-1	SATRGTANTEAF
TRBV7-2	TRBJ2-5	ASGRGGFTPPLW
TRBV20-1	TRBJ1-4	SASRTGENLF
TRBV7-9	TRBJ2-7	ASSFSVSSYEQY
TRBV2	TRBJ2-7	ASSEGAVYEQY
TRBV3-1	TRBJ2-7	ASSRAVPGAYEQY
TRBV6-5	TRBJ1-6	ASSRDRNSPLH
TRBV5-1	TRBJ1-6	ASSPLEWEDSPLR
TRBV10-3	TRBJ1-1	AISVENTEAF
TRBV10-3	TRBJ1-1	ASSYEGGDGTEAF
TRBV7-2	TRBJ1-5	ASSFRTTGEQPYH
TRBV6-2/TRBV6-3	TRBJ1-5	ASSQQGASNQPQH
TRBV20-1	TRBJ2-7	SARDWQDYEQY
TRBV20-1	TRBJ1-2	SARVGYGYT
TRBV10-2	TRBJ2-7	ASRTAPVDEQY
TRBV12-3/TRBV12-4	TRBJ1-1	ASSLAGHAEAF
TRBV5-6	TRBJ1-6	ASSFGAKLDSPLH
TRBV19	TRBJ2-7	ASSIPRGEQY
TRBV29-1	TRBJ1-1	SVEDLISFEAF
TRBV29-1	TRBJ2-5	SGAKGNGTQY
TRBV19	TRBJ1-1	ASSTTRTGLSTEAF
TRBV12-5	TRBJ2-3	ASGLVLRAGGSDTQY
TRBV2	TRBJ2-2	ASSEMHSTGELF
TRBV12-5	TRBJ2-5	ASRKGGGAETQY
TRBV28	TRBJ1-4	ASSLRGDGEKLF
TRBV5-1	TRBJ1-1	ASSAKVTKTEAF
TRBV7-2	TRBJ1-6	ASSRAADQPHH
TRBV24-1	TRBJ1-5	ATSENRVGQPQH
TRBV20-1	TRBJ1-2	SASRGDTEGYT
TRBV5-1	TRBJ2-7	ASKSGGASYEQY
TRBV20-1	TRBJ2-5	SVRKSSGAVQETQY
TRBV7-3	TRBJ1-2	ASSLWGQVDGYT
TRBV2	TRBJ2-7	ASSDGTDSSYEQY
TRBV5-1	TRBJ2-2	ASCVGQGITGELF
TRBV19	TRBJ1-6	ASSIAEVSPLH
TRBV5-1	TRBJ2-7	ASSQTTTGLYEQY